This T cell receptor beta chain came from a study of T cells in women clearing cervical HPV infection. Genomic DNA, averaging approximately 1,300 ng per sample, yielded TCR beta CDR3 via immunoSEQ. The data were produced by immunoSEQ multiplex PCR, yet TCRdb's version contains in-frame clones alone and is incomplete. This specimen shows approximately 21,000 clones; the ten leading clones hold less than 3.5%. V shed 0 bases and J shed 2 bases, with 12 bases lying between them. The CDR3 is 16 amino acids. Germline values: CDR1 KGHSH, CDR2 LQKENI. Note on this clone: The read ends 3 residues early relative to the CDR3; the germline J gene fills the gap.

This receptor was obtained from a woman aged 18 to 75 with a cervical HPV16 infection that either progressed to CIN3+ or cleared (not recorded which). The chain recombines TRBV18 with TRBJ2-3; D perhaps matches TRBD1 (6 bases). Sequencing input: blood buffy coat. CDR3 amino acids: CASSPPGRGSTDTQYF. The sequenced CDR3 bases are TGTGCCAGCTCACCACCGGGCAGGGGTTCCACAGATACG.